This T cell receptor beta chain was obtained from a study of blood T cell repertoires in COVID-19. Study summary: Specimens from acute and convalescent COVID-19 originated in the United States, Italy and Spain. The analysed material was cDNA or gDNA that came from T cells, B-cell-depleted T cells, or PBMCs.

In the original workflow: Quantification of nucleated cells was approximated via reference gene primer amplification. This table comes from immunoSEQ multiplex PCR, and its TCRdb copy is limited to in-frame clones, with some not included. V and J calls and clone size are as listed in that table; D and trimming were resolved from the DNA. The data contain around 76,000 clones, 65% to 90% of them singletons. Unmatched junction bases numbered 9, after V lost 5 bases and J lost 5 bases. The CDR3 runs 15 residues. CDR1 and CDR2 (germline): LNHDA, SQIVND (reference sequence). Enrollment of patients from Seattle took place during active infection, with longitudinal follow-up.

The chain joins TRBV19 to TRBJ2-1, with 7 bases aligning to TRBD1. Sample: peripheral blood. The clonotype comes from a man in his thirties or forties with COVID-19, enrolled during active disease. For the CDR3, the DNA is TGTGCCAGTAGTCGAATCCGGGACAGCGACAATGAGCAGTTCTTC. It codes for CASSRIRDSDNEQFF.